This TCR beta chain comes out of a study of CD8+ T cells in alopecia areata. Study at large: Patients received oral tofacitinib, 5 to 10 mg twice daily, for moderate-to-severe alopecia areata.

RNA was isolated and reverse transcribed to cDNA, the sequencing template. The method was immunoSEQ multiplex PCR; TCRdb's version includes in-frame clones alone and lacks a portion of them. This table has 110,000 or so clones, approximately 51% appearing once. Findings and caveats of the study: Lesional scalp displayed greater clonality than normal scalp, most notably in alopecia totalis/universalis.

This clone occurred a few times. What it binds is not known. Treatment here: oral pan-JAK inhibitor, 5-10 mg twice daily. Starting from PBMCs, sorting isolated CD4+ and CD8+ T cells. V lost 4 bases to trimming and J lost 3 bases; unmatched junction nucleotides: 3. The CDR3 loop spans 15 amino acids. Germline V gene lookup returns CDR1 MGHRA and CDR2 YSYEKL. The sample here was CD4+ T cells sorted from blood, taken at week 24, from a patient treated with tofacitinib. V gene TRBV4-1 combines with J gene TRBJ2-2; 9 bases agree with TRBD1. This TCR came from a human donor with alopecia areata. The DNA for the CDR3 is TGCGCCAGCAGCCGAGGACAGGGGTACACCGGGGAGCTGTTTTTT. Protein sequence: CASSRGQGYTGELFF.